Listed below are T cell receptor beta chains from one sample, sequenced in a study of T cell repertoires in ileal Crohn's disease. Profiled with immunoSEQ multiplex PCR; TCRdb holds only in-frame clones, not every one. Seen here are more than 60,000 clones, 85% to 90% observed once, and the top ten hold about 1.9%. Sequenced sample: ileal tissue. These receptor sequences come from an adult with Crohn's disease. Both conserved end residues are part of each CDR3. A D gene is named only where the DNA matches it firmly. Clone size is not always given. Where it is, it says once, few, many or a class for expanded clones.

>NA|TRBJ1-1|TRBV6-5|NA
TGTGCCAGCAGTTTTAGGGGCCCGGGGGGAGCTTTCTTT
CASSFRGPGGAFF
>NA|TRBJ1-2|TRBV6-1|NA
TGTGCCAGCCGTGAGGAGGGCTACACCTTC
CASREEGYTF
>NA|TRBJ2-3|TRBV19|NA
TGTGCCAGTAGTGATCTAGCCGTCACAGATACGCAGTATTTT
CASSDLAVTDTQYF
>NA|TRBJ1-4|TRBV4-1|NA
TGCGCCAGCAGCCAAAACCTCGGGGACTCCCGAAAACTGTTTTTT
CASSQNLGDSRKLFF
>NA|TRBJ1-6|TRBV19|NA
TGTGCCAGTACAGGCTCCTATAATTCACCCCTCCACTTT
CASTGSYNSPLHF
>TRBD1|TRBJ1-5|TRBV28|NA
TGTGCCAGCAGTCTCACAGGGGTGACGCTTCTCGGACAGCCCCAGCATTTT
CASSLTGVTLLGQPQHF
>TRBD1|TRBJ1-2|TRBV6-1|NA
TGTGCCAGCAGTGTGATTGGACAGGGGAAGTATGGCTACACCTTC
CASSVIGQGKYGYTF
>TRBD1|TRBJ1-4|TRBV27|NA
TGTGCCAGCAGTAAAACAGGGGGAATATTTGAAAAACTGTTTTTT
CASSKTGGIFEKLFF
>NA|TRBJ1-2|TRBV28|NA
TGTGCCAGCAGCGACAGCGCCCCAACTTATGGCTACACCTTC
CASSDSAPTYGYTF
>TRBD2|TRBJ2-2|TRBV29-1|NA
TGCAGCGTTGTTTTCCGACTAGCGGGAGCAAGCGGGGAGCTGTTTTTT
CSVVFRLAGASGELFF
>NA|TRBJ1-1|TRBV27|NA
TGTGCCAGCCGGGGAATAACTGAAGCTTTCTTT
CASRGITEAFF
>TRBD1|TRBJ2-1|TRBV18|few
TGTGCCAGCTCACCGACGACAGGGTTGGACGGCGAGGGGCAGTTCTTC
CASSPTTGLDGEGQFF
>TRBD1|TRBJ1-4|TRBV19|NA
TGTGCCAGTACTAGACAGGGACTTAATGAAAAACTGTTTTTT
CASTRQGLNEKLFF
>NA|TRBJ2-7|TRBV5-5|NA
TGTGCCAGCAGTATTATAGCGACCAGCTCCTACGAGCAGTACTTC
CASSIIATSSYEQYF
>NA|TRBJ2-5|TRBV6-5|NA
TGTGCCAGCAGTTACGTGTCGGGGGGCGGCAGAGAGACCCAGTACTTC
CASSYVSGGGRETQYF
>NA|TRBJ2-7|TRBV10-3|once
TGTGCCATCAGTGCAGGGACTTTCAACGAGCAGTACTTC
CAISAGTFNEQYF